This TCR beta chain was recovered during a study of T cell responses to AZD1222 COVID-19 vaccine. Profiling relied on immunoSEQ multiplex PCR, and the TCRdb table lists in-frame clones only, not all of them. The sample lists roughly 120,000 clones; about 89% were seen once. This CDR3 comprises 16 residues. CDR1 is SGHAT and CDR2 is FQNNGV in the germline V gene. V lost 0 bases and J 1 base, leaving 13 bases between the germline ends. Notes on the study in general: Samples come after the peak T cell response, not at day 14. In a largely white British group with more females than males, clonal diversity was possibly underestimated.

For this clone: Its antigen is not identified.

The TCR originated in an adult who received the AZD1222 COVID-19 vaccine. The rearrangement uses TRBV11-2 and TRBJ2-7; the D is unclear. Material: peripheral blood, obtained 28 days after the second AZD1222 dose. This CDR3 is CASSLDSGSLSYEQYF. Written as DNA, the CDR3 is TGTGCCAGCAGCTTAGACTCAGGATCACTATCCTACGAGCAGTACTTC.